The 23 T cell receptor beta chains presented below share a single source sample, sequenced in a study of blood T cell repertoires in COVID-19. Only in-frame clones appear in the TCRdb table, and some are missing; sequencing was by immunoSEQ multiplex PCR. The data contain approximately 50,000 clones, about 79% of them singletons. The specimen was peripheral blood. These receptors were taken from a man at least 80 years old with COVID-19, enrolled during active disease.

The chain couples TRBV9 to TRBJ2-1, with TRBD2 matching 7 bases. The CDR3 sequence is 17 residues long. Germline V gene sequence: CDR1 SGDLS, CDR2 YYNGEE. With 5 bases clipped from V and 0 bases from J, the junction kept 11 bases outside the gene matches. The DNA of the CDR3 is TGTGCCAGCAGGGTAACCCGAGCGGGGAGCTCCTACAATGAGCAGTTCTTC. It is translated as CASRVTRAGSSYNEQFF.

The chain links TRBV4-3 to TRBJ1-2; tentative D call: TRBD1 (5 bases). This CDR3 is 14 amino acids long. Germline CDR1 LGHNA, CDR2 YSLEER. V was cut by 0 bases and J by 4 bases, with 9 bases left in between. The CDR3 DNA is TGCGCCAGCAGCCAAGACGGGGGGGGCTATGGCTACACCTTC. Translating it yields CASSQDGGGYGYTF.

V and J are TRBV4-2 and TRBJ2-7; 7 bases fit TRBD2. Trimming took 4 bases from V and 4 from J; bases not matched to a gene: 19. The CDR3 extends over 18 amino acids. Germline V gene lookup returns CDR1 LGHNA and CDR2 YNFKEQ. CDR3 in DNA: TGTGCCAGCAGCCGGGTTGACTCCCCGGGCTCCGGGGGGTACGAGCAGTACTTC. Translated: CASSRVDSPGSGGYEQYF.

The gene calls are TRBV9 and TRBJ1-2, with TRBD1 matching over 7 bases. The CDR3 is 15 amino acids. After removal of 4 bases from V and 4 bases from J, the junction contained 10 bases not matched to a gene. Germline CDR1 reads SGDLS; CDR2 reads YYNGEE. CDR3 in amino acids: CASSPRQGAAYGYTF. The CDR3 DNA is TGTGCCAGCAGCCCAAGACAGGGCGCGGCCTATGGCTACACCTTC. Drawing the rest from reference TRBV9 and TRBJ1-2, the complete variable domain is DSGVTQTPKHLITATGQRVTLRCSPRSGDLSVYWYQQSLDQGLQFLIQYYNGEERAKGNILERFSAQQFPDLHSELNLSSLELGDSALYFCASSPRQGAAYGYTFGSGTRLTVV.

The V gene is TRBV18, the J gene TRBJ2-7, with 9 bases matching TRBD1. Trimming cost V 4 bases and J 5 bases; bases outside gene matches: 3. Germline CDR1 reads KGHSH; CDR2 reads LQKENI. The CDR3 length is 13 residues. The CDR3 coding sequence is TGTGCCAGCTCACTGGGACAGGGAAACGAGCAGTACGTC. It yields the protein CASSLGQGNEQYV.

This clone was observed a handful of times. The genes are TRBV29-1 and TRBJ1-1; D gene unclear. The germline gives CDR1 SQVTM, CDR2 ANQGSEA. The CDR3 has 10 amino acids. Trimming shortened V by 7 bases and J by 1 base, and 4 bases separated the two germline ends. The CDR3 region is CSGRNTEAFF. In nucleotides, the CDR3 is TGCAGCGGGAGGAACACTGAAGCTTTCTTT.

This sequence joins TRBV5-4 and TRBJ1-3, with D perhaps TRBD1 (6 bases). Germline-derived CDR1 and CDR2 are SGHNT and YYREEE (reference sequence). V was shortened by 4 bases and J by 1 base, with 9 bases between the two germline ends. The CDR3 consists of 14 residues. The CDR3 DNA follows: TGTGCCAGCAGCCCGGGGACATCTGGAAACACCATATATTTT. It is translated as CASSPGTSGNTIYF.

The gene calls are TRBV7-9 and TRBJ2-3; unclear D gene. Germline CDR1 is SEHNR and CDR2 is FQNEAQ (reference sequence). The length of the CDR3 is 13 residues. Trimming shortened V by 0 bases and J by 6 bases, and 7 bases separated the two germline ends. CDR3 DNA: TGTGCCAGCAGCTTAGCGGCCGTTGATACGCAGTATTTT. Its translation is CASSLAAVDTQYF.

This sequence joins TRBV6-5 and TRBJ1-6; no clear D. The V end lost 4 bases, the J end lost 5 bases, and 12 bases lay between the germline ends. Germline CDR1 and CDR2: MNHEY and SVGAGI. This CDR3 is 15 amino acids long. CDR3 sequence (DNA): TGTGCCAGCAGTTGGTCGGGGAGGAATAATTCACCCCTCCACTTT. Translation gives CASSWSGRNNSPLHF.

J is TRBJ2-7 and V is TRBV10-3; 15 bases line up with TRBD2. CDR1 is ENHRY and CDR2 is SYGVKD in the germline V gene. The CDR3 contains 15 residues. The junction had 4 bases not matched to a gene; V was cut back by 7 bases and J by 3 bases. In nucleotides, the CDR3 is TGTGCCATCACCGGGACTAGCGGGGGGAACTACGAGCAGTACTTC. Protein: CAITGTSGGNYEQYF.

The chain combines TRBV7-9 with TRBJ2-2; TRBD1 is a possible D gene (6 bases). There are 14 residues in the CDR3. Trimming stripped 5 bases from V and 2 bases from J, with 9 bases between. CDR1 SEHNR and CDR2 FQNEAQ come from the germline V gene (reference sequence). The CDR3 nucleotides are TGTGCCAGCAGCCGACAGGACAACACCGGGGAGCTGTTTTTT. It codes for CASSRQDNTGELFF.

The chain joins TRBV24-1 to TRBJ2-1; 14 bases map to TRBD2. The CDR3 is 14 amino acids. Germline V lookup: CDR1 KGHDR, CDR2 SFDVKD. V trimming: 9 bases; J trimming: 6 bases; junction bases outside the gene matches: 3. CDR3 in DNA: TGTGCCACCGAGACTAGCGGGGGGGCCAATGAGCAGTTCTTC. Translated, it gives CATETSGGANEQFF.

The rearrangement links TRBV24-1 to TRBJ1-1; no clear D. V was cut by 4 bases and J by 2 bases, with 7 bases left in between. Germline V gene sequence: CDR1 KGHDR, CDR2 SFDVKD. The CDR3 totals 13 residues. This chain's CDR3 is CATSDFSNTEAFF. The CDR3 DNA sequence: TGTGCCACCAGTGACTTCAGTAACACTGAAGCTTTCTTT.

The chain carries TRBV28 and TRBJ1-1; possible D gene TRBD1, 6 bases. This CDR3 has 16 residues. Trimming pared 7 bases from V and 1 base from J, leaving 19 bases between. CDR1 and CDR2 (germline): MDHEN, SYDVKM. CDR3 sequence: CASTLIWQGRNTEAFF. The CDR3 nucleotides are TGTGCCAGCACCCTAATTTGGCAGGGGAGGAACACTGAAGCTTTCTTT.

This chain uses TRBV9 with TRBJ2-3; D perhaps matches TRBD2 (5 bases). V dropped 0 bases and J dropped 5 bases, with 7 bases sitting between them. From germline, CDR1 is SGDLS and CDR2 YYNGEE. CDR3 size: 13 residues. The CDR3 sequence: CASSVAGKDTQYF. CDR3 DNA: TGTGCCAGCAGCGTAGCGGGGAAAGATACGCAGTATTTT.

The V and J genes are TRBV7-3 and TRBJ2-2, with 9 bases fitting TRBD1. The CDR3 covers 14 residues. J gave up 6 bases and V 5 bases, and 4 bases lay outside the gene matches. Germline values: CDR1 SGHTA, CDR2 FQGTGA. CDR3 amino acids: CASSKQGAAGELFF. For the CDR3, the DNA is TGTGCCAGCAGCAAACAGGGGGCCGCCGGGGAGCTGTTTTTT. Full variable domain (remainder filled in from reference TRBV7-3 and TRBJ2-2): GAGVSQTPSNKVTEKGKYVELRCDPISGHTALYWYRQSLGQGPEFLIYFQGTGAADDSGLPNDRFFAVRPEGSVSTLKIQRTERGDSAVYLCASSKQGAAGELFFGEGSRLTVL.

V usage is TRBV7-2 and J usage is TRBJ1-5; 9 bases line up with TRBD1. With 1 base clipped from V and 10 bases from J, the junction kept 2 bases outside the gene matches. Germline V CDR1 and CDR2: SGHTA, FQGNSA. This CDR3 spans 13 amino acids. In DNA form, the CDR3 reads TGTGCCAGCAGCTTAGTCACAGGGGGCCCCCAGCATTTT. Its protein product is CASSLVTGGPQHF. The full variable domain, in which reference TRBV7-2 and TRBJ1-5 provide the parts outside the CDR3, is GAGVSQSPSNKVTEKGKDVELRCDPISGHTALYWYRQSLGQGLEFLIYFQGNSAPDKSGLPSDRFSAERTGGSVSTLTIQRTQQEDSAVYLCASSLVTGGPQHFGDGTRLSIL.

The chain joins TRBV5-1 to TRBJ2-7, with D hard to call. Germline-derived CDR1 and CDR2 are SGHRS and YFSETQ. V lost 0 bases and J lost 2, with 6 bases in between. The length of the CDR3 is 13 residues. The CDR3 DNA reads as TGCGCCAGCAGCTTGGTCCCTCCCTACGAGCAGTACTTC. Translated: CASSLVPPYEQYF.

The CDR3 DNA sequence: TGTGCCAGCAGCTCCGACAGGGCCGATAATGAAAAACTGTTTTTT. Protein: CASSSDRADNEKLFF. The chain employs TRBV4-2 and TRBJ1-4, with 7 bases lining up with TRBD1. This CDR3 has 15 amino acids. Germline CDR1 and CDR2: LGHNA and YNFKEQ. The V and J ends lost 5 bases and 4 bases, in that order; junction bases with no gene match: 7.

V gene TRBV5-4 combines with J gene TRBJ2-3; tentatively, D is TRBD1 (5 bases). V lost 0 bases, J lost 0 bases, and 17 bases lay in between. The germline gives CDR1 SGHNT, CDR2 YYREEE (reference sequence). The CDR3 runs to 18 residues. This chain's CDR3 is CASSLGGQGGASTDTQYF. The CDR3 DNA follows: TGTGCCAGCAGCTTGGGGGGTCAGGGTGGGGCTAGCACAGATACGCAGTATTTT.

A single count supports this clone. The V gene is TRBV5-1, the J gene TRBJ2-7, with 8 nucleotides matching TRBD1. This CDR3 has 14 amino acids. Trimming removed 4 bases from V and 4 bases from J; junction bases left unmatched: 7. Germline-derived CDR1 and CDR2 are SGHRS and YFSETQ. CDR3 sequence reads: CASSPGQGGYEQYV. CDR3 nucleotide sequence: TGCGCCAGCAGCCCCGGACAGGGAGGATACGAGCAGTACGTC.

The chain joins TRBV7-2 to TRBJ1-1, with D perhaps TRBD1 (6 bases). The CDR3 sequence is 13 residues long. The V gene's germline CDR1 is SGHTA and CDR2 FQGNSA. Trimming pared 1 base from V and 8 bases from J, leaving 11 bases between. CDR3 DNA sequence: TGTGCCAGCAGCTTAGAAGAGGGGGGGGAAGCTTTCTTT. It is translated as CASSLEEGGEAFF.

The J gene is TRBJ2-1, the V gene TRBV27, with 8 bases fitting TRBD1. This CDR3 contains 11 residues. V dropped 9 bases and J dropped 12; count of bases not matched to a gene: 7. Looked up from germline, CDR1 is MNHEY and CDR2 is SMNVEV (reference sequence). The CDR3 DNA is TGTGCCAGTAGTGGACAGGGAAGGCAGTTCTTC. It is translated as CASSGQGRQFF.